These T cell receptor beta chains were read from a single sample in a study of T cell responses to AZD1222 COVID-19 vaccine. The repertoire was sequenced with immunoSEQ multiplex PCR; TCRdb's copy has only in-frame clones and lacks some. The sample lists some 110,000 clones, over 75% occurring once. The specimen comprised peripheral blood, sampled on day 0 of MenACWY control vaccination. These receptors were obtained from an adult in good health. Each CDR3 is given with its conserved first and last residue. D genes are given only for firm matches. For some rows the clone size is stated as once, few or many, or as a class when expanded; others skip it.

D | size | length | J | V | CDR3 | DNA
- | - | 15 | TRBJ2-7 | TRBV27 | CASRSRAQISNEQYF | TGTGCCAGCCGAAGCAGGGCTCAAATCTCGAACGAGCAGTACTTC
- | - | 15 | TRBJ1-1 | TRBV5-1 | CASSLAGTPDTEAFF | TGCGCCAGCAGCTTGGCCGGGACTCCAGACACTGAAGCTTTCTTT
- | - | 15 | TRBJ2-5 | TRBV4-1 | CASSQRVGTLETQYF | TGCGCCAGCAGCCAACGGGTGGGGACACTAGAGACCCAGTACTTC
- | - | 14 | TRBJ1-2 | TRBV28 | CASSKAADYYGYTF | TGTGCCAGCTCCAAGGCGGCCGACTACTATGGCTACACCTTC
- | few | 14 | TRBJ2-1 | TRBV4-1 | CASSQVGSGNEQFF | TGCGCCAGCAGCCAAGTTGGGTCGGGCAATGAGCAGTTCTTC
TRBD1 | - | 15 | TRBJ1-2 | TRBV2 | CASSADRGAIYGYTF | TGTGCCAGCAGCGCCGACAGGGGCGCGATCTATGGCTACACCTTC
- | few | 13 | TRBJ2-7 | TRBV18 | CASSPPGTGEQYF | TGTGCCAGCTCACCACCAGGAACTGGGGAGCAGTACTTC
TRBD2 | - | 15 | TRBJ2-3 | TRBV20-1 | CSASPPGLVTDTQYF | TGCAGTGCTAGTCCTCCCGGACTAGTGACAGATACGCAGTATTTT
TRBD2 | - | 17 | TRBJ2-1 | TRBV7-6 | CASSLAVSGLADNEQFF | TGTGCCAGCAGCTTAGCGGTATCAGGACTAGCCGACAATGAGCAGTTCTTC
TRBD2 | - | 20 | TRBJ2-5 | TRBV7-2 | CASSLAAGTSGGAGQETQYF | TGTGCCAGCAGCTTAGCAGCCGGGACTAGCGGGGGGGCCGGCCAAGAGACCCAGTACTTC
TRBD1 | - | 13 | TRBJ1-2 | TRBV19 | CASSIRQGLGYTF | TGTGCCAGTAGTATACGACAGGGGCTAGGCTACACCTTC
- | - | 14 | TRBJ2-2 | TRBV29-1 | CSVEDRQNTGELFF | TGCAGCGTTGAAGATCGACAAAACACCGGGGAGCTGTTTTTT
- | - | 11 | TRBJ2-7 | TRBV20-1 | CSALDSYEQYF | TGCAGTGCCTTGGATTCTTACGAGCAGTACTTC